The 25 T cell receptor beta chains below come from one sample, sequenced in a study of blood T cell repertoires in COVID-19. Libraries were prepared by immunoSEQ multiplex PCR; TCRdb keeps only in-frame clonotypes and omits some of them. The data contain some 250,000 clones, about 80% of them seen just once; the ten biggest clones take up approximately 3.2%. Input material: peripheral blood. These TCRs come from a woman older than 75 with acute or convalescent COVID-19.

The chain joins TRBV6-5 to TRBJ2-1; 7 nucleotides agree with TRBD2. The CDR3 spans 14 residues. V lost 3 bases, J lost 5 bases, and 4 bases stayed unmatched. Germline loops: CDR1 MNHEY, CDR2 SVGAGI. CDR3 sequence (DNA): TGTGCCAGCAGTTATAGACGGGGGGACAATGAGCAGTTCTTC. Its translation is CASSYRRGDNEQFF.

The chain links TRBV28 to TRBJ2-1, with 14 bases that match TRBD2. The V and J ends lost 7 bases and 6 bases, in that order; junction bases with no gene match: 17. CDR3 size: 19 residues. Per germline, CDR1 MDHEN and CDR2 SYDVKM. The CDR3 DNA sequence: TGTGCCAGCAAGACCCCGGGACTAGCGGGAGCCATAGTGGCCAATGAGCAGTTCTTC. Translation gives CASKTPGLAGAIVANEQFF.

This chain uses TRBV6-2 or TRBV6-3 with TRBJ1-5; D call uncertain. Germline V gives CDR1 MNHEY, CDR2 SVGEGT. The germline V and J ends were trimmed by 3 bases and 8 bases, with 20 bases remaining between them. The CDR3 has 16 amino acids. The CDR3 DNA reads as TGTGCCAGCAGTTATCCGTTGCCAGGAGGGAGTGAGCCCCAGCATTTT. It yields the protein CASSYPLPGGSEPQHF.

This clone was detected only a few times. For the CDR3, the DNA is TGTGCCAGTAGCAACAGGGAAGACACTGAAGCTTTCTTT. Protein: CASSNREDTEAFF. The chain is built from TRBV19 and TRBJ1-1; TRBD1 might be the D (6 bases). In germline, CDR1 is LNHDA, CDR2 SQIVND (reference sequence). Between the trimmed V and J ends, which lost 6 bases and 3 bases, there was a span of 11 bases. CDR3 size: 13 residues.

This sequence joins TRBV6-2 or TRBV6-3 and TRBJ2-3, with D maybe TRBD1 (5 bases). This CDR3 comprises 18 residues. Trimming removed 6 bases from V and 4 bases from J, with 26 bases in between. CDR1 and CDR2 from the germline V gene are MNHEY and SVGEGT. CDR3 sequence: CASSKPPLRGQGPDTQYF. CDR3 DNA sequence: TGTGCCAGCAGCAAACCCCCCTTAAGGGGTCAAGGGCCAGATACGCAGTATTTT.

The chain is built from TRBV6-5 and TRBJ2-1; 12 bases fit TRBD2. The length of the CDR3 is 14 residues. From germline, CDR1 is MNHEY and CDR2 SVGAGI. The V gene end was trimmed by 7 bases and the J gene end by 7 bases; junction bases not matched to a gene: 5. CDR3 DNA: TGTGCCAGCACCACTAGCGGGAGGTCGAATGAGCAGTTCTTC. This translates into CASTTSGRSNEQFF.

The chain is built from TRBV7-2 and TRBJ2-2; TRBD1 agrees at 9 bases. CDR3 length equals 16 residues. With 5 bases clipped from V and 5 bases from J, the junction kept 9 bases outside the gene matches. Germline assignment: CDR1 SGHTA and CDR2 FQGNSA. CDR3 DNA sequence: TGTGCCAGCAGCCCTTACAGGGGGCGAGTTACCGGGGAGCTGTTTTTT. Translation: CASSPYRGRVTGELFF.

As regards this clone: The junction differs from germline at one of its ends, possibly a read error. V and J are TRBV11-2 and TRBJ2-7; D possibly corresponds to TRBD1 (6 bases). The CDR3 is 12 amino acids. Germline V gives CDR1 SGHAT, CDR2 FQNNGV. In DNA, the CDR3 is TGTGCCAGCAGCTCTATATACGGGACACTTAACTTC. Protein: CASSSIYGTLNF. The variable domain in full, completed from reference TRBV11-2 and TRBJ2-7, reads EAGVAQSPRYKIIEKRQSVAFWCNPISGHATLYWYQQILGQGPKLLIQFQNNGVVDDSQLPKDRFSAERLKGVDSTLKIQPAKLEDSAVYLCASSSIYGTLNFGPGTRLTVT.

This clone was counted a single time. This chain links TRBV3-1 (or the pseudogene TRBV3-2) with TRBJ1-2; a weak D match, TRBD1 (5 bases). V was shortened by 4 bases and J by 4 bases, with 16 bases between the two germline ends. The CDR3 contains 15 residues. From germline, CDR1 is LGHDT and CDR2 YNNKEL (reference sequence). This CDR3 reads CASSRAGRPTYGYTF. The CDR3 DNA sequence: TGTGCCAGCAGCCGTGCGGGACGCCCCACCTATGGCTACACCTTC.

The chain joins TRBV5-1 to TRBJ2-7; 8 bases are a match to TRBD2. From germline, CDR1 is SGHRS and CDR2 YFSETQ. V dropped 1 base and J dropped 4; count of bases not matched to a gene: 7. The CDR3 length is 15 residues. Written as DNA, the CDR3 is TGCGCCAGCAGCTTGCTGTTGACTAGCGTGTACGAGCAGTACTTC. Translating it yields CASSLLLTSVYEQYF. Together with reference TRBV5-1 and TRBJ2-7, the CDR3 gives the full variable domain: KAGVTQTPRYLIKTRGQQVTLSCSPISGHRSVSWYQQTPGQGLQFLFEYFSETQRNKGNFPGRFSGRQFSNSRSEMNVSTLELGDSALYLCASSLLLTSVYEQYFGPGTRLTVT.

The chain combines TRBV2 with TRBJ1-5; TRBD1 might be the D (6 bases). The length of the CDR3 is 14 residues. Trimming removed 6 bases at V and 7 bases at J, with 16 bases between. CDR1 is SNHLY and CDR2 is FYNNEI in the germline V gene. In nucleotides, the CDR3 is TGTGCCAGCAGAGCCCTAACAGGGATGCAGCCCCAGCATTTT. It specifies CASRALTGMQPQHF.

V and J are TRBV11-2 and TRBJ2-1, with 7 nucleotides matching TRBD2. The germline gives CDR1 SGHAT, CDR2 FQNNGV. The junction had 8 bases not matched to a gene; V was cut back by 2 bases and J by 1 base. CDR3 size: 17 residues. The CDR3 is CASSLSASGDSYNEQFF. Written as DNA, the CDR3 is TGTGCCAGCAGCTTATCTGCTAGCGGAGATTCCTACAATGAGCAGTTCTTC.

The CDR3 is CSASREYEQYF. DNA of the CDR3: TGCAGTGCTAGTAGGGAGTACGAGCAGTACTTC. This rearrangement joins TRBV20-1 to TRBJ2-7, with D maybe TRBD2 (5 bases). Deletions cut 3 bases from V and 4 bases from J, with 7 bases between. Germline V gene data show CDR1 as DFQATT and CDR2 as SNEGSKA (reference sequence). CDR3 size: 11 residues.

This clone has a handful of counts. J is TRBJ2-6 and V is TRBV29-1; D gene ambiguous. Trimming stripped 2 bases from V and 0 bases from J, with 5 bases between. The germline V gene has CDR1 SQVTM and CDR2 ANQGSEA. The CDR3 runs 14 residues. CDR3: CSVEFGSGANVLTF. The CDR3 DNA reads as TGCAGCGTTGAATTCGGCTCTGGGGCCAACGTCCTGACTTTC. The whole variable domain, remainder taken from reference TRBV29-1 and TRBJ2-6, is SAVISQKPSRDICQRGTSLTIQCQVDSQVTMMFWYRQQPGQSLTLIATANQGSEATYESGFVIDKFPISRPNLTFSTLTVSNMSPEDSSIYLCSVEFGSGANVLTFGAGSRLTVL.

Note on this clone: In the same sample, other DNA sequences code for this CDR3. The chain couples TRBV4-1 to TRBJ2-7; weak D call: TRBD1 (6 bases). Germline V gene lookup returns CDR1 MGHRA and CDR2 YSYEKL. The CDR3 spans 14 residues. V shed 0 bases and J shed 2 bases, with 8 bases lying between them. The CDR3 loop reads CASSQDRGPYEQYF. Written as DNA, the CDR3 is TGCGCCAGCAGCCAAGACAGGGGCCCCTACGAGCAGTACTTC.

This clone has a single count. The CDR3 nucleotides read TGTGCCAGTAGTCCGACAGATAGCAATCAGCCCCAGCATTTT. Its translation: CASSPTDSNQPQHF. This chain links TRBV19 with TRBJ1-5; D is possibly TRBD1 (5 bases). Looked up from germline, CDR1 is LNHDA and CDR2 is SQIVND (reference sequence). The CDR3 sequence is 14 residues long. V was clipped by 5 bases and J by 0 bases, with 8 bases between them.

CDR3 in DNA: TGTGCCAGCTCACCACTCGGGACAGGGTCGCACTACAATGAGCAGTTCTTC. Encoded protein: CASSPLGTGSHYNEQFF. The chain recombines TRBV18 with TRBJ2-1; TRBD1 matches at 9 bases. Losses at the gene ends were 1 base for V and 3 bases for J; bases not matched to a gene: 7. The CDR3 covers 17 residues. Germline assignment: CDR1 KGHSH and CDR2 LQKENI.

This chain joins TRBV27 and TRBJ1-2; D perhaps matches TRBD1 (6 bases). V was shortened by 3 bases and J by 8 bases, with 13 bases between the two germline ends. In germline, CDR1 is MNHEY, CDR2 SMNVEV (reference sequence). This CDR3 has 13 residues. The CDR3 region is CASSFADSRGYTF. In DNA form, the CDR3 reads TGTGCCAGCAGTTTCGCGGACAGTAGAGGCTACACCTTC.

The chain couples TRBV12-3 or TRBV12-4 to TRBJ1-2; D may be TRBD1 (5 bases). This CDR3 is 12 amino acids long. Trimming pared 5 bases from V and 6 bases from J, leaving 10 bases between. The CDR3 protein is CASSRWGDGYTF. The CDR3 DNA is TGTGCCAGCAGTCGGTGGGGGGATGGCTACACCTTC.

The chain couples TRBV7-9 to TRBJ2-5; 12 bases align to TRBD1. The CDR3 totals 17 residues. V lost 1 base and J lost 4; bases outside the gene matches: 7. Germline assignment: CDR1 SEHNR and CDR2 FQNEAQ (reference sequence). CDR3 protein: CASSLGDRGRSGETQYF. The CDR3 DNA is TGTGCCAGCAGCTTAGGGGACAGGGGGCGGAGTGGAGAGACCCAGTACTTC. Complete variable domain (other parts from reference TRBV7-9 and TRBJ2-5): DTGVSQNPRHKITKRGQNVTFRCDPISEHNRLYWYRQTLGQGPEFLTYFQNEAQLEKSRLLSDRFSAERPKGSFSTLEIQRTEQGDSAMYLCASSLGDRGRSGETQYFGPGTRLLVL.

This clone appeared a few times. The DNA for the CDR3 is TGTGCCTGGAGTGTACGAGGGACAGGGTACACAGATACGCAGTATTTT. Encoded protein: CAWSVRGTGYTDTQYF. This rearrangement joins TRBV30 to TRBJ2-3; TRBD1 matches at 9 bases. The CDR3 is 16 residues long. V lost 0 bases, J lost 2 bases, and 6 bases stayed unmatched. CDR1 and CDR2 (germline): GTSNPN, SVGIG (reference sequence). The complete variable domain, with remaining parts taken from reference TRBV30 and TRBJ2-3, reads SQTIHQWPATLVQPVGSPLSLECTVEGTSNPNLYWYRQAAGRGLQLLFYSVGIGQISSEVPQNLSASRPQDRQFILSSKKLLLSDSGFYLCAWSVRGTGYTDTQYFGPGTRLTVL.

This clone has only a few counts. J is TRBJ1-1 and V is TRBV18; tentative D call: TRBD1 (5 bases). The CDR3 covers 14 residues. Germline V gives CDR1 KGHSH, CDR2 LQKENI. V shed 2 bases and J shed 4 bases, with 11 bases lying between them. DNA for the CDR3: TGTGCCAGCTCACCAGCAAGGGGCATCACTGAAGCTTTCTTT. It specifies CASSPARGITEAFF.

This clone appeared a few times. V usage is TRBV6-5 and J usage is TRBJ2-1, with TRBD2 matching 10 bases. V shed 2 bases, J shed 5 bases, and the junction held 6 bases outside the gene matches. The V gene's germline CDR1 is MNHEY and CDR2 SVGAGI. The CDR3 covers 16 residues. In DNA, the CDR3 is TGTGCCAGCAGTTACCAGCTAGCGGGAGCTAACAATGAGCAGTTCTTC. It yields the protein CASSYQLAGANNEQFF.

In its sample, this clone was seen a few times. The sample carries other DNA sequences with the same CDR3. The rearrangement links TRBV18 to TRBJ2-7; D is uncertain. Between the trimmed V and J ends, which lost 3 bases and 3 bases, there was a span of 9 bases. Germline V lookup: CDR1 KGHSH, CDR2 LQKENI. CDR3 length: 13 amino acids. The chain's CDR3 is CASSPGSYYEQYF. CDR3 nucleotide sequence: TGTGCCAGCTCACCGGGCAGTTACTACGAGCAGTACTTC.

The V gene is TRBV6-6, the J gene TRBJ2-1, with 11 bases lining up with TRBD1. The germline CDR1 and CDR2 sequences are MNHNY and SVGAGI (reference sequence). The CDR3 runs 16 residues. V lost 4 bases, J lost 3 bases, and 5 bases stayed unmatched. This chain's CDR3 is CASSSGQGGFYNEQFF. The DNA of the CDR3 is TGTGCCAGCAGTTCGGGACAGGGGGGGTTCTACAATGAGCAGTTCTTC.